This entry describes one T cell receptor (beta chain). CDR1 is SGHRS and CDR2 is YFSETQ in the germline V gene. This CDR3 is 14 amino acids long. V was pared by 0 bases and J by 3 bases, with 7 bases between. This specimen comes from a study of human T cells and chemical hapten exposure. Time point of the sample: patch test 1, 2 weeks after DPC sensitization. Treatment specified: therapeutic diphenylcyclopropenone sensitization with weekly scalp DPC. The library gave individual cDNA molecules unique molecular identifiers. Each CDR3 protein gets one entry after TCRdb re-called the RACE reads with MiXCR. The profile shows 150,000 to 200,000 distinct CDR3 sequences, approximately 20% of them singletons.

This TCR was sampled from a woman aged 50 to 65 with alopecia areata. Some clones in this sample may be carry-over from other donors' samples. The chain links TRBV5-1 to TRBJ1-3, with no clear D. This sample comprised whole blood, obtained in connection with sensitization to the hapten diphenylcyclopropenone (DPC). The CDR3 loop reads CASSLAGIGNTIYF. DNA for the CDR3: TGCGCCAGCAGCTTGGCCGGGATTGGAAACACCATATATTTT. Using reference TRBV5-1 and TRBJ1-3 for the parts outside the CDR3, the full variable domain is KAGVTQTPRYLIKTRGQQVTLSCSPISGHRSVSWYQQTPGQGLQFLFEYFSETQRNKGNFPGRFSGRQFSNSRSEMNVSTLELGDSALYLCASSLAGIGNTIYFGEGSWLTVV.